What follows are 2 T cell receptor beta chains derived from one specimen sequenced in a study of Graves' ophthalmopathy and Graves' hyperthyroidism (dated by TCRdb to the late 2010s). Reads for this sample came from an Illumina HiSeq 2000. TCR beta CDR3 regions were amplified from RNA transcripts for repertoire sequencing. HTBI primers and the Qiagen OneStep RT-PCR kit were used in a first-round RT-PCR, which was followed by a second-round multiplex PCR, size selection and purification. TCRdb itself trimmed the public reads at Q25 with fastp, ran MiXCR and retained productive beta chains. Each record represents a unique CDR3 protein, reported with the most common genes and DNA among its rows. The sample includes around 670,000 distinct CDR3 sequences, with roughly two fifths observed a single time. Roughly 46% of the sample goes to the ten largest clones. The material sequenced was peripheral blood. The receptors shown here come from an adult man with Graves' ophthalmopathy.

This clonotype has at least ten counts. The rearrangement uses TRBV7-9 and TRBJ2-7; D not resolved. The V end lost 4 bases, the J end lost 0 bases, and 10 bases lay between the germline ends. The CDR3 has 14 amino acids. Per germline, CDR1 SEHNR and CDR2 FQNEAQ (reference sequence). CDR3 nucleotide sequence: TGTGCCAGCAGCTCCCTCCCCAGCTCCTACGAGCAGTACTTC. Amino acid sequence: CASSSLPSSYEQYF.

Remarks on this clonotype: This clone may be a read error of a much larger clone one base away. This chain connects TRBV10-3 to TRBJ1-6, with D unclear. V lost 6 bases, J lost 12 bases, and 18 bases lay in between. Germline CDR1 ENHRY, CDR2 SYGVKD. CDR3 length: 14 residues. Here the CDR3 reads CAISPSPPQVPLHF. Here the CDR3 DNA reads TGTGCCATCAGCCCTAGCCCACCCCAAGTACCCCTCCACTTT.